The 8 T cell receptor beta chains listed next were all sequenced from one sample in a study of T cell responses to AZD1222 COVID-19 vaccine. Clones were sequenced by immunoSEQ multiplex PCR, and TCRdb holds only the in-frame ones, with some missing. The repertoire holds 150,000 or so clones, with 80% to 95% as singletons. Here the sequenced sample was peripheral blood, taken 28 days after the second AZD1222 dose. The receptors stem from an adult who received the AZD1222 COVID-19 vaccine.

A word on this clone: Other DNA sequences in this specimen translate into the identical CDR3. The chain combines TRBV5-1 with TRBJ1-5, with 7 bases identical to TRBD1. CDR1 is SGHRS, CDR2 YFSETQ, per germline. V shed 3 bases, J shed 3 bases, and the junction held 6 bases outside the gene matches. There are 15 residues in the CDR3. The CDR3 bases are TGCGCCAGCAGCTCAACAGGGGAACCCAATCAGCCCCAGCATTTT. It yields the protein CASSSTGEPNQPQHF.

The V gene is TRBV3-1 (or the pseudogene TRBV3-2), the J gene TRBJ2-7; TRBD2 agrees at 14 bases. The junction had 4 bases not matched to a gene; V was cut back by 3 bases and J by 6 bases. CDR1 and CDR2 (germline): LGHDT, YNNKEL (reference sequence). This CDR3 is 15 amino acids long. The CDR3 spells CASSQGLAGDAEQYF. The CDR3 bases are TGTGCCAGCAGCCAGGGACTAGCGGGAGATGCCGAGCAGTACTTC.

The rearrangement links TRBV30 to TRBJ1-2, with 9 nucleotides matching TRBD1. Trimming cost V 0 bases and J 4 bases; bases outside gene matches: 6. In germline, CDR1 is GTSNPN, CDR2 SVGIG (reference sequence). The CDR3 is 15 residues long. Here the CDR3 DNA reads TGTGCCTGGAGTGTACAGGGGGCCGGAGGCTATGGCTACACCTTC. It is translated as CAWSVQGAGGYGYTF.

V is TRBV20-1 and J is TRBJ1-2; 7 bases align to TRBD1. Germline V gives CDR1 DFQATT, CDR2 SNEGSKA (reference sequence). The ends lost 5 bases at V and 2 bases at J; junction bases unmatched: 8. The CDR3 contains 14 residues. The CDR3 coding sequence is TGCAGTGCTGGTGGACAGGCCTCGAACTATGGCTACACCTTC. It is translated as CSAGGQASNYGYTF.

Points on this clone: Other DNA sequences from this sample encode an identical CDR3 as well. The chain has TRBV7-9 and TRBJ1-5, with D possibly TRBD1 on 6 matching bases. Trimming took off 0 bases at V and 4 bases at J, with 7 bases between the two ends. Germline CDR1 reads SEHNR; CDR2 reads FQNEAQ (reference sequence). The CDR3 consists of 14 residues. Written as DNA, the CDR3 is TGTGCCAGCAGCTTAGCAGGGGGGAATCAGCCCCAGCATTTT. It specifies CASSLAGGNQPQHF.

This sequence joins TRBV10-3 and TRBJ2-7, with D hard to call. This CDR3 is built from 17 residues. Trimming took 6 bases from V and 0 from J, leaving 21 bases between them. Germline assignment: CDR1 ENHRY and CDR2 SYGVKD. The CDR3 loop reads CAIRANLPGSHSYEQYF. CDR3 sequence (DNA): TGTGCCATCAGAGCGAATCTTCCGGGCTCGCACTCCTACGAGCAGTACTTC.

The rearrangement links TRBV28 to TRBJ1-2; TRBD1 matches 8 bases. Unmatched junction bases numbered 8, after V lost 3 bases and J lost 5 bases. Germline CDR1 is MDHEN and CDR2 is SYDVKM. There are 15 residues in the CDR3. CDR3 amino acids: CASSFPNRGEYGYTF. CDR3 nucleotide sequence: TGTGCCAGCAGTTTCCCCAACAGGGGGGAATATGGCTACACCTTC.

The V call is TRBV14, the J call TRBJ2-1; 9 bases map to TRBD2. This CDR3 spans 19 amino acids. Germline V gene sequence: CDR1 SGHDN, CDR2 FVKESK. The V segment lost 2 bases and the J segment 2 bases; nucleotides outside the gene matches: 13. The CDR3, as DNA: TGTGCCAGCAGCCAAATGACTAGCGGCAGATCGACTCCCTACAATGAGCAGTTCTTC. Its translation: CASSQMTSGRSTPYNEQFF. Supplemented by reference TRBV14 and TRBJ2-1, the full variable domain reads EAGVTQFPSHSVIEKGQTVTLRCDPISGHDNLYWYRRVMGKEIKFLLHFVKESKQDESGMPNNRFLAERTGGTYSTLKVQPAELEDSGVYFCASSQMTSGRSTPYNEQFFGPGTRLTVL.